These 30 T cell receptor beta chains share one sample of origin, sequenced in a study of blood T cell repertoires in COVID-19. Generated by immunoSEQ multiplex PCR, the TCRdb table keeps only in-frame clones and is missing some. The sample records about 49,000 clones, roughly 82% being singletons. The source material was peripheral blood. These receptor sequences come from a woman aged 55-70 years with acute or convalescent COVID-19.

V and J are TRBV6-5 and TRBJ1-6, with a tentative D call TRBD1 (6 bases). V gave up 8 bases and J gave up 4 bases, with 12 bases separating them. This CDR3 region has 14 residues. CDR1 MNHEY and CDR2 SVGAGI come from the germline V gene. For the CDR3, the DNA is TGTGCCAGCGGGCTACAGGGTTATAATTCACCCCTCCACTTT. This translates into CASGLQGYNSPLHF.

This clone is a singleton in its sample. V usage is TRBV27 and J usage is TRBJ1-5; TRBD1 is a possible D gene (5 bases). Germline V gene data show CDR1 as MNHEY and CDR2 as SMNVEV (reference sequence). V lost 10 bases, J lost 4 bases, and 23 bases lay in between. The CDR3 length is 16 residues. CDR3 coding DNA: TGTGCCACCGTGAGTATTGGGGGGGGGAGTAATCAGCCCCAGCATTTT. It translates to CATVSIGGGSNQPQHF.

In DNA, the CDR3 is TGTGCCAGCAGTTTATTGACGGGAGATACGCAGTATTTT. Its translation is CASSLLTGDTQYF. The rearrangement uses TRBV27 and TRBJ2-3, with D uncertain. From germline, CDR1 is MNHEY and CDR2 SMNVEV (reference sequence). The CDR3 is 13 amino acids. Trimming removed 1 base at V and 5 bases at J, with 7 bases between.

The chain couples TRBV30 to TRBJ2-3, with TRBD2 identical over 7 bases. The CDR3 runs 17 residues. Germline CDR1 reads GTSNPN; CDR2 reads SVGIG (reference sequence). After removal of 0 bases from V and 0 bases from J, the junction contained 9 bases not matched to a gene. This CDR3 reads CAWSVRAGVPSTDTQYF. CDR3 coding DNA: TGTGCCTGGAGTGTACGGGCGGGAGTCCCTAGCACAGATACGCAGTATTTT.

CDR3 DNA sequence: TGTGCCAGCAGCCAGGGGACAGGGGCGTTCCAAGAGACCCAGTACTTC. This encodes CASSQGTGAFQETQYF. The chain carries TRBV7-9 and TRBJ2-5, with 10 nucleotides matching TRBD1. CDR1 and CDR2 from the germline V gene are SEHNR and FQNEAQ (reference sequence). With 5 bases clipped from V and 1 base from J, the junction kept 7 bases outside the gene matches. This CDR3 spans 16 amino acids.

The CDR3 DNA sequence: TGTGCCACCAGCGGCCAGGCAGGAGATACGCAGTATTTT. Amino acids: CATSGQAGDTQYF. The genes are TRBV15 and TRBJ2-3, with D uncertain. CDR1 and CDR2 (germline): LNHNV, YYDKDF (reference sequence). CDR3 length equals 13 residues. V gave up 5 bases and J gave up 5 bases, with 11 bases separating them. Looking up the rest from reference TRBV15 and TRBJ2-3 gives the full variable domain: DAMVIQNPRYQVTQFGKPVTLSCSQTLNHNVMYWYQQKSSQAPKLLFHYYDKDFNNEADTPDNFQSRRPNTSFCFLDIRSPGLGDTAMYLCATSGQAGDTQYFGPGTRLTVL.

The V and J genes are TRBV19 and TRBJ1-1; D unresolved. This CDR3 spans 13 amino acids. Germline V CDR1 and CDR2: LNHDA, SQIVND (reference sequence). Trimming took off 6 bases at V and 0 bases at J, with 8 bases between the two ends. The CDR3 loop is CASSQRVNTEAFF. CDR3 DNA sequence: TGTGCCAGTAGCCAAAGAGTGAACACTGAAGCTTTCTTT.

The chain links TRBV4-1 to TRBJ2-1, with 10 bases identical to TRBD2. This CDR3 is 17 amino acids long. Germline values: CDR1 MGHRA, CDR2 YSYEKL. The ends lost 1 base at V and 3 bases at J; junction bases unmatched: 6. The CDR3 bases are TGCGCCAGCAGCCAAGCTAGCGGGAGTTCTCTCTACAATGAGCAGTTCTTC. Protein product: CASSQASGSSLYNEQFF.

The chain combines TRBV6-5 with TRBJ1-5; maybe TRBD1 (5 bases). The germline CDR1 and CDR2 sequences are MNHEY and SVGAGI. The CDR3 consists of 15 residues. V was cut by 6 bases and J by 0 bases, with 12 bases left in between. The CDR3 region is CASRKDIGSNQPQHF. As DNA, the CDR3 is TGTGCCAGCAGAAAGGACATCGGTAGCAATCAGCCCCAGCATTTT.

The V and J genes are TRBV28 and TRBJ2-7; D is possibly TRBD2 (7 bases). The germline gives CDR1 MDHEN, CDR2 SYDVKM. V gave up 2 bases and J gave up 4 bases, with 12 bases separating them. The CDR3 has 14 amino acids. The CDR3 region has the DNA TGTGCCAGCAGTTTAAAGGGGGGGGATTACGAGCAGTACTTC. This codes for CASSLKGGDYEQYF. Based on the CDR3 plus reference TRBV28 and TRBJ2-7, the full variable domain is DVKVTQSSRYLVKRTGEKVFLECVQDMDHENMFWYRQDPGLGLRLIYFSYDVKMKEKGDIPEGYSVSREKKERFSLILESASTNQTSMYLCASSLKGGDYEQYFGPGTRLTVT.

This clone was observed a handful of times. The gene calls are TRBV7-3 and TRBJ2-2, with 9 positions matching TRBD1. Germline values: CDR1 SGHTA, CDR2 FQGTGA. V lost 0 bases and J lost 3; bases outside the gene matches: 5. The CDR3 is made up of 17 amino acids. CDR3 protein: CASSLTYRGRDTGELFF. CDR3 sequence (DNA): TGTGCCAGCAGCTTAACCTACAGGGGGCGCGACACCGGGGAGCTGTTTTTT.

V usage is TRBV5-1 and J usage is TRBJ2-1, with 14 bases that match TRBD2. The germline CDR1 and CDR2 sequences are SGHRS and YFSETQ. This CDR3 has 17 amino acids. V lost 0 bases and J lost 6; bases outside the gene matches: 5. The CDR3 protein is CASSLAAGLAGANEQFF. CDR3 in DNA: TGCGCCAGCAGCTTGGCAGCGGGACTAGCGGGAGCCAATGAGCAGTTCTTC.

This clone was counted between two and nine times. The chain links TRBV2 to TRBJ1-2, with TRBD1 matching over 7 bases. The CDR3 consists of 13 residues. Germline loops: CDR1 SNHLY, CDR2 FYNNEI. The V and J ends lost 7 bases and 3 bases, in that order; junction bases with no gene match: 5. CDR3 DNA: TGTGCCAGCACTCCGGGACAGTACTATGGCTACACCTTC. Its protein is CASTPGQYYGYTF.

The rearrangement links TRBV5-4 to TRBJ1-2; D is undetermined. V lost 5 bases and J lost 3, with 11 bases in between. This CDR3 is 13 amino acids long. Germline CDR1 SGHNT, CDR2 YYREEE (reference sequence). CDR3 in DNA: TGTGCCAGCAGAGCCGGGAGATACTATGGCTACACCTTC. Encoded protein: CASRAGRYYGYTF.

This sequence joins TRBV11-3 and TRBJ2-3; 7 positions match TRBD1. V gave up 5 bases and J gave up 0 bases; unmatched junction bases: 11. In germline, CDR1 is SGHNT, CDR2 YENEEA. This CDR3 is built from 17 residues. Here the CDR3 DNA reads TGTGCCAGCAGCCAAAAAAAAGGGGGCAGTAGCACAGATACGCAGTATTTT. This translates into CASSQKKGGSSTDTQYF.

The chain has TRBV2 and TRBJ2-1; TRBD2 matches at 13 bases. The V and J ends lost 3 bases and 7 bases, in that order; junction bases with no gene match: 15. The germline V gene encodes CDR1 SNHLY and CDR2 FYNNEI. The CDR3 is made up of 19 amino acids. The CDR3 region is CASSDPRLAGGTFGNEQFF. The CDR3 DNA reads TGTGCCAGCAGTGACCCCAGACTAGCGGGGGGCACCTTTGGGAATGAGCAGTTCTTC.

The chain joins TRBV5-4 to TRBJ1-2; D is possibly TRBD1 (6 bases). Germline-derived CDR1 and CDR2 are SGHNT and YYREEE (reference sequence). V gave up 2 bases and J gave up 5 bases, with 13 bases separating them. This CDR3 region has 14 residues. CDR3 residues: CASSFRGAQYGYTF. As DNA, the CDR3 is TGTGCCAGCAGCTTCCGGGGGGCGCAGTATGGCTACACCTTC.

The gene calls are TRBV19 and TRBJ1-2, with TRBD1 matching over 7 bases. The V segment lost 6 bases and the J segment 3 bases; nucleotides outside the gene matches: 4. Germline CDR1 reads LNHDA; CDR2 reads SQIVND (reference sequence). The CDR3 has 13 amino acids. The CDR3 here is CASRDTGDYGYTF. The CDR3 coding sequence is TGTGCCAGTAGGGACACAGGGGACTATGGCTACACCTTC. Combining the CDR3 with reference TRBV19 and TRBJ1-2 gives the whole variable domain DGGITQSPKYLFRKEGQNVTLSCEQNLNHDAMYWYRQDPGQGLRLIYYSQIVNDFQKGDIAEGYSVSREKKESFPLTVTSAQKNPTAFYLCASRDTGDYGYTFGSGTRLTVV.

The gene calls are TRBV25-1 and TRBJ2-7; D unresolved. V lost 7 bases, J lost 0 bases, and 10 bases lay in between. Germline CDR1 and CDR2: MGHDK and SYGVNS. The CDR3 contains 13 residues. As DNA, the CDR3 is TGTGCCAGCACCGATAGGAGCTCCTACGAGCAGTACTTC. Encoded protein: CASTDRSSYEQYF.

This sequence joins TRBV7-9 and TRBJ1-1, with TRBD1 identical over 8 bases. V lost 4 bases and J lost 4; bases outside the gene matches: 5. The CDR3 covers 14 residues. Germline-derived CDR1 and CDR2 are SEHNR and FQNEAQ (reference sequence). The CDR3 reads CASSYLTGGTEAFF. The DNA for the CDR3 is TGTGCCAGCAGCTACCTAACAGGGGGCACTGAAGCTTTCTTT.

This clone was detected a few times. The chain recombines TRBV3-1 (or the pseudogene TRBV3-2) with TRBJ1-1; possibly TRBD1 for D (6 bases). Germline lookup yields CDR1 LGHDT and CDR2 YNNKEL (reference sequence). This CDR3 is built from 13 residues. The ends were cut back, 4 bases at V and 5 bases at J, with 11 bases in the middle. Here the CDR3 reads CASSLRTETEAFF. The CDR3 nucleotides are TGTGCCAGCAGCCTCCGGACAGAAACTGAAGCTTTCTTT.

The chain carries TRBV4-2 and TRBJ2-1; D unclear. The CDR3 totals 16 residues. Deletions cut 1 base from V and 5 bases from J, with 15 bases between. CDR1 LGHNA and CDR2 YNFKEQ come from the germline V gene. CDR3 sequence reads: CASSQGQSELNNEQFF. In DNA, the CDR3 is TGTGCCAGCAGCCAAGGTCAGAGCGAGCTCAACAATGAGCAGTTCTTC.

The CDR3 nucleotides read TGTGCCAGCAGCCGTGGACAGGCTTCTTACGAGCAGTACTTC. Amino acid sequence: CASSRGQASYEQYF. This chain uses TRBV5-4 with TRBJ2-7; 7 nucleotides line up with TRBD1. V was pared by 4 bases and J by 4 bases, with 8 bases of the junction left unmatched. This CDR3 contains 14 residues. The V gene's germline CDR1 is SGHNT and CDR2 YYREEE (reference sequence).

The gene calls are TRBV19 and TRBJ1-6, with 7 bases matching TRBD1. CDR1 LNHDA and CDR2 SQIVND come from the germline V gene (reference sequence). Germline trimming cut 6 bases from V and 0 bases from J; bases unmatched to any gene: 5. The CDR3 is 16 residues long. The DNA for the CDR3 is TGTGCCAGTAGGGACAGGTATAGCTCCTATAATTCACCCCTCCACTTT. Residues: CASRDRYSSYNSPLHF. The variable domain in full, with the rest retrieved from reference TRBV19 and TRBJ1-6, is DGGITQSPKYLFRKEGQNVTLSCEQNLNHDAMYWYRQDPGQGLRLIYYSQIVNDFQKGDIAEGYSVSREKKESFPLTVTSAQKNPTAFYLCASRDRYSSYNSPLHFGNGTRLTVT.

The V gene is TRBV9, the J gene TRBJ1-1, with D possibly matching TRBD1 (6 bases). Germline V gives CDR1 SGDLS, CDR2 YYNGEE. CDR3 length: 14 residues. Trimming shortened V by 3 bases and J by 4 bases, and 13 bases separated the two germline ends. The chain's CDR3 is CASSGPQGGTEAFF. The CDR3 coding sequence is TGTGCCAGCAGCGGTCCTCAAGGGGGCACTGAAGCTTTCTTT.

The chain uses TRBV12-3 or TRBV12-4 and TRBJ2-1, with 7 bases identical to TRBD2. CDR3 length: 13 amino acids. Unmatched junction bases numbered 3, after V lost 6 bases and J lost 4 bases. CDR3 DNA sequence: TGTGCCAGCAGGGGGGAGGGGTACAATGAGCAGTTCTTC. Its protein product is CASRGEGYNEQFF.

The chain links TRBV15 to TRBJ1-2; perhaps TRBD1 as D (6 bases). V lost 4 bases, J lost 0 bases, and 15 bases lay in between. From germline, CDR1 is LNHNV and CDR2 YYDKDF (reference sequence). CDR3 length: 16 amino acids. CDR3 coding DNA: TGTGCCACCAGCACCCTTACAGGGAGGGCTAACTATGGCTACACCTTC. It is translated as CATSTLTGRANYGYTF.

The rearrangement uses TRBV2 and TRBJ2-2, with TRBD2 matching over 8 bases. The CDR3 runs 15 residues. CDR1 is SNHLY and CDR2 is FYNNEI in the germline V gene. The J segment lost 7 bases and the V segment lost 3 bases, leaving 7 bases of the junction unmatched. Here the CDR3 DNA reads TGTGCCAGCAGTGACCGGGGGGGCGAGGTCGGGGAGCTGTTTTTT. Translated, it gives CASSDRGGEVGELFF.

This chain connects TRBV5-4 to TRBJ1-5; 7 positions match TRBD1. The CDR3 length is 15 residues. CDR1 and CDR2 from the germline V gene are SGHNT and YYREEE (reference sequence). With V trimmed by 2 bases and J by 6 bases, 8 bases remained unmatched. CDR3 in amino acids: CASSLDRAPIQPQHF. CDR3 DNA: TGTGCCAGCAGCTTAGACAGGGCGCCGATTCAGCCCCAGCATTTT.

This clone was seen a few times. The J gene is TRBJ1-1, the V gene TRBV19, with D possibly being TRBD1 (5 bases). Germline CDR1 is LNHDA and CDR2 is SQIVND (reference sequence). The V end was cut by 5 bases, the J end by 8 bases, with 18 bases between. The CDR3 loop spans 14 amino acids. CDR3 sequence reads: CASSAYAGSKEAFF. The CDR3 DNA reads TGTGCCAGTAGTGCTTACGCAGGGTCTAAAGAAGCTTTCTTT.